A single sample gave rise to the 11 T cell receptor beta chains below, sequenced in a study of ipilimumab plus nivolumab after autologous stem cell transplantation. Profiling relied on immunoSEQ multiplex PCR, and the TCRdb table lists in-frame clones only, not all of them. Here the sample spans about 43,000 clones, roughly 90% being singletons. Specimen: PBMCs, collected in a trial of ipilimumab plus nivolumab as post-transplant consolidation. The receptors shown here come from a male donor with multiple myeloma.

The CDR3 here is CASSASGFQPQHF. CDR3 nucleotide sequence: TGTGCCAGCAGCGCTAGCGGGTTTCAGCCCCAGCATTTT. The V and J genes are TRBV7-2 and TRBJ1-5; no clear D. Germline V gene sequence: CDR1 SGHTA, CDR2 FQGNSA. V lost 5 bases and J lost 6, with 11 bases in between. This CDR3 has 13 residues.

The genes are TRBV7-8 and TRBJ2-2; 7 positions match TRBD2. The CDR3 has 14 amino acids. Germline V lookup: CDR1 SGHVS, CDR2 FQNEAQ. The ends lost 8 bases at V and 3 bases at J; junction bases unmatched: 6. DNA of the CDR3: TGTGCCAGCGTCGAGCTAGCGGACACCGGGGAGCTGTTTTTT. It translates to CASVELADTGELFF.

The genes are TRBV9 and TRBJ1-5, with 10 positions matching TRBD1. CDR3 length equals 14 residues. Per the germline V gene, CDR1 is SGDLS and CDR2 is YYNGEE. V lost 0 bases, J lost 7 bases, and 1 base stayed unmatched. This chain's CDR3 is CASSVGTGGQPQHF. The CDR3 coding sequence is TGTGCCAGCAGCGTAGGGACAGGGGGACAGCCCCAGCATTTT.

The V call is TRBV19, the J call TRBJ1-3; D may be TRBD1 (5 bases). The CDR3 consists of 16 residues. Trimming stripped 4 bases from V and 0 bases from J, with 13 bases between. Per germline, CDR1 LNHDA and CDR2 SQIVND (reference sequence). CDR3 nucleotide sequence: TGTGCCAGTAGTACTAGGACCGACAGCTCTGGAAACACCATATATTTT. Translation: CASSTRTDSSGNTIYF.

The genes are TRBV5-1 and TRBJ2-1; tentatively, D is TRBD2 (5 bases). Trimming left V 4 bases short and J 4 bases short, with 18 bases between. The CDR3 length is 16 residues. Germline lookup yields CDR1 SGHRS and CDR2 YFSETQ. CDR3: CASSQTLGGSYNEQFF. The CDR3 DNA is TGCGCCAGCAGCCAGACGCTGGGCGGGTCGTACAATGAGCAGTTCTTC. Full variable domain (outside the CDR3, taken from reference TRBV5-1 and TRBJ2-1): KAGVTQTPRYLIKTRGQQVTLSCSPISGHRSVSWYQQTPGQGLQFLFEYFSETQRNKGNFPGRFSGRQFSNSRSEMNVSTLELGDSALYLCASSQTLGGSYNEQFFGPGTRLTVL.

The chain combines TRBV11-1 with TRBJ2-3, with D perhaps being TRBD1 or TRBD2 (5 bases each). CDR1 is SGHAT, CDR2 FQDESV, per germline (reference sequence). CDR3 length: 13 amino acids. The V and J ends lost 4 bases and 4 bases respectively, with 9 bases between them. The CDR3 protein is CASSSQGPDTQYF. CDR3 DNA sequence: TGTGCCAGCAGCTCTCAGGGACCAGATACGCAGTATTTT.

J is TRBJ2-5 and V is TRBV5-4, with 10 bases that match TRBD1. V shed 4 bases, J shed 4 bases, and the junction held 4 bases outside the gene matches. The germline V gene has CDR1 SGHNT and CDR2 YYREEE (reference sequence). The CDR3 loop spans 14 amino acids. CDR3 residues: CASSPTGGAETQYF. The DNA for the CDR3 is TGTGCCAGCAGCCCGACAGGGGGCGCAGAGACCCAGTACTTC. Combining the CDR3 with reference TRBV5-4 and TRBJ2-5 gives the whole variable domain ETGVTQSPTHLIKTRGQQVTLRCSSQSGHNTVSWYQQALGQGPQFIFQYYREEENGRGNFPPRFSGLQFPNYSSELNVNALELDDSALYLCASSPTGGAETQYFGPGTRLLVL.

The rearrangement links TRBV18 to TRBJ2-5; 7 bases are shared with TRBD1. Germline CDR1 KGHSH, CDR2 LQKENI. This CDR3 region has 13 residues. V lost 6 bases, J lost 3 bases, and 4 bases stayed unmatched. The CDR3 DNA reads TGTGCCAGCTCCCTTGGGACAGAAGAGACCCAGTACTTC. Its protein is CASSLGTEETQYF.

The chain combines TRBV11-1 with TRBJ1-3; TRBD1 aligns across 8 bases. Trimming took 2 bases from V and 2 from J; bases not matched to a gene: 5. CDR1 and CDR2 from the germline V gene are SGHAT and FQDESV (reference sequence). The CDR3 has 16 amino acids. Here the CDR3 reads CASSLMTGVPGNTIYF. As DNA, the CDR3 is TGTGCCAGCAGCTTAATGACAGGGGTGCCTGGAAACACCATATATTTT. Complete variable domain (other parts from reference TRBV11-1 and TRBJ1-3): EAEVAQSPRYKITEKSQAVAFWCDPISGHATLYWYRQILGQGPELLVQFQDESVVDDSQLPKDRFSAERLKGVDSTLKIQPAELGDSAMYLCASSLMTGVPGNTIYFGEGSWLTVV.

In its sample, this clone was seen a few times. The chain couples TRBV27 to TRBJ1-3; D is uncertain. The V gene lost 6 bases and the J gene lost 0 bases, with 12 bases spanning the gap. Germline values: CDR1 MNHEY, CDR2 SMNVEV (reference sequence). The CDR3 has 15 amino acids. CDR3 loop: CASSRRWLSGNTIYF. In DNA form, the CDR3 reads TGTGCCAGCAGCCGGCGGTGGCTCTCTGGAAACACCATATATTTT.

This clone showed up just a few times. CDR3 residues: CASSGGRYYGYTF. For the CDR3, the DNA is TGTGCCAGCAGCGGGGGACGGTACTATGGCTACACCTTC. This sequence joins TRBV9 and TRBJ1-2; perhaps TRBD1 as D (5 bases). Between the trimmed V and J ends, which lost 3 bases and 3 bases, there was a span of 9 bases. This CDR3 has 13 residues. Germline loops: CDR1 SGDLS, CDR2 YYNGEE. The complete variable domain, with remaining parts taken from reference TRBV9 and TRBJ1-2, reads DSGVTQTPKHLITATGQRVTLRCSPRSGDLSVYWYQQSLDQGLQFLIQYYNGEERAKGNILERFSAQQFPDLHSELNLSSLELGDSALYFCASSGGRYYGYTFGSGTRLTVV.